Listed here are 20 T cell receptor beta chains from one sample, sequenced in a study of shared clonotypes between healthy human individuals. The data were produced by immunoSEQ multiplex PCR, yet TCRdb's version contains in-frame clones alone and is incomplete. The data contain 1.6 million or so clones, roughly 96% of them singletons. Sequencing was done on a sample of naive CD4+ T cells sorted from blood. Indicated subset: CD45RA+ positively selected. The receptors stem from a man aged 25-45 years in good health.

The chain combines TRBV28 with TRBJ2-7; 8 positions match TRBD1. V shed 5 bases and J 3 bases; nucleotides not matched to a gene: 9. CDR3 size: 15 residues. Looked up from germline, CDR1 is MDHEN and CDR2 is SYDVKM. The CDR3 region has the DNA TGTGCCAGCAGTCTAGGGGGCAGGGGGCTCTACGAGCAGTACTTC. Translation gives CASSLGGRGLYEQYF.

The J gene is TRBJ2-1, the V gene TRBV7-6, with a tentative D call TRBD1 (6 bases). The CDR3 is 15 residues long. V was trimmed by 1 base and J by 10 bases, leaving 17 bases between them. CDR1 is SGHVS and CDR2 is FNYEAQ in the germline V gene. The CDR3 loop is CASSLGTAGTGEQFF. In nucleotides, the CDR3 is TGTGCCAGCAGCTTAGGGACAGCTGGGACCGGGGAGCAGTTCTTC.

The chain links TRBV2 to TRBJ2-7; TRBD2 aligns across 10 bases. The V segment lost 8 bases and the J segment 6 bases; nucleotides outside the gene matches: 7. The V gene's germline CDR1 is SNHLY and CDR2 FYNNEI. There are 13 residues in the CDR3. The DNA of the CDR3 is TGTGCCAGCGTTCTAGCGGGAGCACCCGAGCAGTACTTC. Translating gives CASVLAGAPEQYF.

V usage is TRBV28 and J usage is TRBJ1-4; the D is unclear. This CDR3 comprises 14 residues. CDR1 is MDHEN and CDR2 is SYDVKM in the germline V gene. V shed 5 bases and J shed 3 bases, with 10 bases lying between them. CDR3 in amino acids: CASSTPAPNEKLFF. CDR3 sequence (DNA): TGTGCCAGCAGTACGCCGGCCCCTAATGAAAAACTGTTTTTT.

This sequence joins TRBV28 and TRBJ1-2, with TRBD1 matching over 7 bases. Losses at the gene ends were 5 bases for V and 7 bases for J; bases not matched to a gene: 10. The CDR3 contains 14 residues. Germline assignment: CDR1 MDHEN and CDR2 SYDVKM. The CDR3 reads CASSASDRIAGYTF. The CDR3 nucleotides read TGTGCCAGCAGTGCCTCGGACAGGATTGCTGGCTACACCTTC.

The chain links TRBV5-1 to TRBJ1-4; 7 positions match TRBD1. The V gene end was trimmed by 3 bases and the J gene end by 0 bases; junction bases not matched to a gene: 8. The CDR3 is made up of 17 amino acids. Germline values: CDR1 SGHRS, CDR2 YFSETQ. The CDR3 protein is CASSSHLTGTTNEKLFF. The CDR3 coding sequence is TGCGCCAGCAGCTCCCACCTGACAGGGACAACTAATGAAAAACTGTTTTTT.

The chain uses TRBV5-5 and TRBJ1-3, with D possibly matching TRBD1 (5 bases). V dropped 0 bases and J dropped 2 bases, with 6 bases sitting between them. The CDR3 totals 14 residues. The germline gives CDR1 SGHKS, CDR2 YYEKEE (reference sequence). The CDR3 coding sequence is TGTGCCAGCAGCTTGGGAGGGGCTGGAAACACCATATATTTT. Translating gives CASSLGGAGNTIYF.

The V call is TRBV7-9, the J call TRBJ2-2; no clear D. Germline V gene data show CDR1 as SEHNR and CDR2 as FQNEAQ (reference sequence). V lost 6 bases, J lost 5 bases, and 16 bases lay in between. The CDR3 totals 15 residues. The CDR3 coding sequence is TGTGCCAGCAGAAGGTCTAGGGTACGAACCGGGGAGCTGTTTTTT. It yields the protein CASRRSRVRTGELFF.

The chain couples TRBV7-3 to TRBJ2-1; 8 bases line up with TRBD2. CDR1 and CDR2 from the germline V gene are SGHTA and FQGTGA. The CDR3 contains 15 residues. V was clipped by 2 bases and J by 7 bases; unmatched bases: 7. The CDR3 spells CASSLRAGVVNEQFF. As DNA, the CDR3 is TGTGCCAGCAGCTTACGAGCGGGAGTTGTTAATGAGCAGTTCTTC.

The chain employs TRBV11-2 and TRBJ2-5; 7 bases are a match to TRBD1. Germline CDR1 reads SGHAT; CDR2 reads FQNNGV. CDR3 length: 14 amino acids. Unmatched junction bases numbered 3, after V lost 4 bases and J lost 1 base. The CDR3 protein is CASSSRTGQETQYF. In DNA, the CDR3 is TGTGCCAGCAGCTCCCGGACAGGCCAAGAGACCCAGTACTTC.

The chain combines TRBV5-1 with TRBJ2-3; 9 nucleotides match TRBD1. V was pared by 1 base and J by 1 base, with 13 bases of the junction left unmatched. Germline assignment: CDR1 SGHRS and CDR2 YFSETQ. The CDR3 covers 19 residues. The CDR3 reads CASSLSVVVGQGRTDTQYF. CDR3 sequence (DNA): TGCGCCAGCAGCTTGTCTGTCGTCGTCGGACAGGGGCGCACAGATACGCAGTATTTT.

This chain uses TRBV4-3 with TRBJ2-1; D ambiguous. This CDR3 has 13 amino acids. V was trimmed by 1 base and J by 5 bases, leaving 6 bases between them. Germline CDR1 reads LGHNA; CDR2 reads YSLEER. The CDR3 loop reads CASSQGLHNEQFF. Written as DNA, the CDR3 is TGCGCCAGCAGCCAAGGGCTTCACAATGAGCAGTTCTTC.

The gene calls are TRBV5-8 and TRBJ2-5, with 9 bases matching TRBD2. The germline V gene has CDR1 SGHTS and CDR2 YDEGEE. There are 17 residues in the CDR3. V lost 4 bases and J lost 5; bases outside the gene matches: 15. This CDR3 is CASSPGGLAGVFETQYF. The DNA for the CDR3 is TGTGCCAGCAGCCCGGGGGGGTTAGCGGGAGTTTTCGAGACCCAGTACTTC.

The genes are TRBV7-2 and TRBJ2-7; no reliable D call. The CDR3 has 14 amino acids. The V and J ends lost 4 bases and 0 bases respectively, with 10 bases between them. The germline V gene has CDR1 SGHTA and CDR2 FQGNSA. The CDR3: CASSWSRSSYEQYF. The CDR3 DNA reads TGTGCCAGCAGCTGGAGTCGGAGCTCCTACGAGCAGTACTTC. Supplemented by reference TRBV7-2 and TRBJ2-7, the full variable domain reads GAGVSQSPSNKVTEKGKDVELRCDPISGHTALYWYRQSLGQGLEFLIYFQGNSAPDKSGLPSDRFSAERTGGSVSTLTIQRTQQEDSAVYLCASSWSRSSYEQYFGPGTRLTVT.

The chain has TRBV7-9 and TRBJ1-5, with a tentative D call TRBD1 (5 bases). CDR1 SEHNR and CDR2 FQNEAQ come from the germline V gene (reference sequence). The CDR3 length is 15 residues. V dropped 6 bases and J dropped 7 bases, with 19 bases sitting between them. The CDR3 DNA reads TGTGCCAGCAGTCAATCAGGGCTTTTGGACCAGCCCCAGCATTTT. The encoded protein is CASSQSGLLDQPQHF. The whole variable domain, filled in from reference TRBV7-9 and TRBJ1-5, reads DTGVSQNPRHKITKRGQNVTFRCDPISEHNRLYWYRQTLGQGPEFLTYFQNEAQLEKSRLLSDRFSAERPKGSFSTLEIQRTEQGDSAMYLCASSQSGLLDQPQHFGDGTRLSIL.

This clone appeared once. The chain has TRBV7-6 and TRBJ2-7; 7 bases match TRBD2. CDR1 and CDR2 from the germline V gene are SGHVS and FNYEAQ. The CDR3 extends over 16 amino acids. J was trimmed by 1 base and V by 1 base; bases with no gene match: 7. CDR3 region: CASSLDWAGASYEQYF. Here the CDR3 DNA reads TGTGCCAGCAGCTTAGACTGGGCGGGAGCGTCCTACGAGCAGTACTTC.

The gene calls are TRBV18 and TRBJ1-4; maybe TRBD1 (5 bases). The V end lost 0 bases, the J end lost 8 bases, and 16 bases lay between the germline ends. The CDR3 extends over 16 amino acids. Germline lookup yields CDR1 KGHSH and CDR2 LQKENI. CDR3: CASSPPLPDSTEKLFF. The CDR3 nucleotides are TGTGCCAGCTCACCACCGCTTCCAGACAGCACCGAAAAACTGTTTTTT.

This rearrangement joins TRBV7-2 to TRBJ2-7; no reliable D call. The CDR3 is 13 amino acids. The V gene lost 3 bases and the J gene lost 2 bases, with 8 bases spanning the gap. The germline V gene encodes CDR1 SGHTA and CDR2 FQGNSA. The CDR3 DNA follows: TGTGCCAGCAGCTTGATGCTAACCTACGAGCAGTACTTC. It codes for CASSLMLTYEQYF.

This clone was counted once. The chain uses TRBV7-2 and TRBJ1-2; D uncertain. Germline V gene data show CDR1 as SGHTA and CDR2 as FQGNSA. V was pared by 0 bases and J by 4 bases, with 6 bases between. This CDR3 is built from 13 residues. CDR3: CASSLARTYGYTF. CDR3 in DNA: TGTGCCAGCAGCTTAGCTCGGACCTATGGCTACACCTTC.

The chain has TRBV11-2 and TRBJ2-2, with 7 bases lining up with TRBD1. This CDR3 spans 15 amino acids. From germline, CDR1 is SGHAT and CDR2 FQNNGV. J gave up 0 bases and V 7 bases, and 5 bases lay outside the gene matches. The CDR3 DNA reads TGTGCCAGCACCCCAGACAGGGCGAACACCGGGGAGCTGTTTTTT. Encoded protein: CASTPDRANTGELFF.